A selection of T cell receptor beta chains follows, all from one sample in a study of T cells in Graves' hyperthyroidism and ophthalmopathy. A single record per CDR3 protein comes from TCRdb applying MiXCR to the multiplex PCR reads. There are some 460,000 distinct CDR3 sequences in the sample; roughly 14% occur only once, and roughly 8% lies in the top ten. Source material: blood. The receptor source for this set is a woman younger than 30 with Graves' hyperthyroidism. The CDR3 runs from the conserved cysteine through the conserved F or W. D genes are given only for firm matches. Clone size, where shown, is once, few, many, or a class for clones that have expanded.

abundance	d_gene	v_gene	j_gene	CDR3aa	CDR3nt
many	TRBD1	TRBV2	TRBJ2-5	CASTPDREGVQYF	TGTGCCAGTACCCCCGACAGGGAAGGAGTCCAGTACTTC
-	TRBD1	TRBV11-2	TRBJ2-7	CARRQGEGSYEQYF	TGTGCCAGGAGACAGGGGGAGGGGTCCTACGAGCAGTACTTC
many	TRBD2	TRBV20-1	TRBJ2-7	CSASRRGDGEQYF	TGCAGTGCTAGTAGGCGGGGGGATGGCGAGCAGTACTTC
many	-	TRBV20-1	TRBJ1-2	CSARDEGWYGYTF	TGCAGTGCTAGAGATGAGGGGTGGTATGGCTACACCTTC
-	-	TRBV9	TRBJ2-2	CASSPRTDPGTGELFF	TGTGCCAGCAGCCCTCGGACGGACCCGGGCACCGGGGAGCTGTTTTTT
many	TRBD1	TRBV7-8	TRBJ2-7	CASSLEGTGSYEQYF	TGTGCCAGCAGCTTAGAGGGGACAGGATCCTACGAGCAGTACTTC
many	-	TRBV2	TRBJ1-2	CASNRAYGYTF	TGTGCCAGTAACAGGGCTTATGGCTACACCTTC
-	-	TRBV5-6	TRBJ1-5	CASSLSDDYSNQPQHF	TGTGCCAGCAGCTTGTCAGACGACTATAGCAATCAGCCCCAGCATTTT
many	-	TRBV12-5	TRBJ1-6	CASGGDLSYNSPLHF	TGTGCTAGTGGGGGCGACCTCTCCTATAATTCACCCCTCCACTTT
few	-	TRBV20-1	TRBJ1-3	CSARVAGNTIYF	TGCAGTGCTAGGGTTGCTGGAAACACCATATATTTT
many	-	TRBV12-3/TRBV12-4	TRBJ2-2	CASSPSGDGELFF	TGTGCCAGCAGTCCCAGTGGAGACGGGGAGCTGTTTTTT
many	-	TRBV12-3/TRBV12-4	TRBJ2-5	CASSLENRETQYF	TGTGCCAGCAGTTTAGAAAATCGAGAGACCCAGTACTTC
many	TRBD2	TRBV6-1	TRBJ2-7	CASSASSITGGEQYF	TGTGCCAGCAGCGCTTCCTCGATCACGGGGGGGGAGCAGTACTTC
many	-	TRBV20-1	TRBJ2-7	CSATTGQAYEQYF	TGCAGTGCTACGACAGGACAAGCCTACGAGCAGTACTTC
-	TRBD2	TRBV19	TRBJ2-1	CASRSQRGPYNEQFF	TGTGCCAGTAGGTCTCAGCGGGGGCCCTACAATGAGCAGTTCTTC
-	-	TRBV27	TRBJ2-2	CASSLFTGGELFF	TGTGCCAGCAGTTTATTCACAGGTGGGGAGCTGTTTTTT
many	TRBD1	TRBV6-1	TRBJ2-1	CASSRVRQGEAFF	TGTGCCAGCAGTAGAGTCAGACAGGGAGAGGCGTTCTTC
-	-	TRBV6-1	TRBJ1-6	CASSDRTGSNSPLHF	TGTGCCAGCAGTGATCGAACAGGGTCAAACTCACCCCTCCACTTT
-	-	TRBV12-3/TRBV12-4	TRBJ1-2	CASSSPGRLRGYTF	TGTGCCAGCAGCTCCCCCGGAAGGCTCAGGGGCTACACCTTC
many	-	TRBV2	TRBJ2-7	CASSDQRALEQYF	TGTGCCAGCAGTGACCAACGGGCTCTCGAGCAGTACTTC
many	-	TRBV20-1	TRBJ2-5	CSARVTQETQYF	TGCAGTGCCCGGGTGACCCAAGAGACCCAGTACTTC
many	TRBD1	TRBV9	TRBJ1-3	CASSALRDSTAGNTIYF	TGTGCCAGCAGCGCCCTCCGGGACAGCACCGCAGGAAACACCATATATTTT
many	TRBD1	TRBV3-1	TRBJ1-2	CASSQLGQLGGYTF	TGTGCCAGCAGCCAATTGGGACAGCTCGGGGGCTACACCTTC
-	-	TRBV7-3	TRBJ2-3	CASSLGQHTDTQYF	TGTGCCAGCAGCTTAGGGCAACACACAGATACGCAGTATTTT
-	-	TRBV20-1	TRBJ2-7	CSARFRGTEGEQYF	TGCAGTGCTAGGTTCAGGGGTACTGAAGGCGAGCAGTACTTC
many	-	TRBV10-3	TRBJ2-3	CAISDTDTQYF	TGTGCCATCAGTGACACAGATACGCAGTATTTT
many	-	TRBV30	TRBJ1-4	CAWRGGVGEKLFF	TGTGCCTGGAGAGGGGGGGTCGGTGAAAAACTGTTTTTT
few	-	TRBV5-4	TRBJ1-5	CASSVERGQPQHF	TGTGCCAGCAGCGTGGAGAGGGGACAGCCCCAGCATTTT
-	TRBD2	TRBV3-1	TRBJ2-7	CASSQASGGTYEQYF	TGTGCCAGCAGCCAAGCTAGCGGGGGCACCTACGAGCAGTACTTC
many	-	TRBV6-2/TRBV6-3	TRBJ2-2	CASSIDLRDLANTGELFF	TGTGCCAGCAGCATAGACCTCCGGGACTTGGCGAACACCGGGGAGCTGTTTTTT
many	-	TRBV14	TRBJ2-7	CASGGSVRVQYF	TGTGCCAGCGGGGGGTCCGTAAGGGTGCAGTACTTC
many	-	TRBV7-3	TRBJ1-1	CASSLDKEERRNTEAFF	TGTGCCAGCAGCTTAGATAAAGAGGAGCGTCGGAACACTGAAGCTTTCTTT
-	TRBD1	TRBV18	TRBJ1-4	CASSLSGTGYEKLFF	TGTGCCAGCTCTTTATCCGGGACAGGGTATGAAAAACTGTTTTTT
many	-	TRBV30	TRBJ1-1	CAWSVQDVNTEAFF	TGTGCCTGGAGTGTACAGGACGTGAACACTGAAGCTTTCTTT
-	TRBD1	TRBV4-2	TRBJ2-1	CASSQDGAGTGDFNEQFF	TGTGCCAGCAGCCAAGATGGGGCCGGGACAGGGGATTTCAATGAGCAGTTCTTC
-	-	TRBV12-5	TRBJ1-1	CASGLVLGGMETEAFF	TGTGCTAGTGGTTTGGTACTCGGCGGGATGGAGACTGAAGCTTTCTTT
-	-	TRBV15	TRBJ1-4	CATSRVQNNEKLFF	TGTGCCACCAGCAGAGTACAGAATAATGAAAAACTGTTTTTT
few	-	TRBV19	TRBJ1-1	CASRDNRNTEAFF	TGTGCCAGTAGGGACAACCGAAACACTGAAGCTTTCTTT
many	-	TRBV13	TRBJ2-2	CASSSRAGELFF	TGTGCCAGCAGTTCAAGGGCCGGGGAGCTGTTTTTT
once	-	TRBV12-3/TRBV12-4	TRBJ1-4	CASPLRGEKLFF	TGTGCCAGCCCGCTCCGGGGTGAAAAACTGTTTTTT
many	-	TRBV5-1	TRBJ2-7	CASSWGTPVREQYF	TGCGCCAGCAGCTGGGGGACCCCGGTGAGGGAGCAGTACTTC
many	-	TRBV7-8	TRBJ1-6	CASSFGSTGGQGGSPLHF	TGTGCCAGCAGCTTCGGGTCCACCGGGGGGCAGGGAGGTTCACCCCTCCACTTT